This TCR beta chain appears in the sequencing data of a study of Tregs in tolerant kidney transplant recipients. The study, taken as a whole, reports: No direct test of biological reproducibility was done here.

Recipients received nonmyeloablative bone marrow transplants from related graft donors, with transient mixed chimerism. TCRdb's copy holds only in-frame clones and misses some; the assay was immunoSEQ multiplex PCR. The sample lists about 81,000 clones, 91% occurring once. With regard to this clone: Its antigen is not known.

The length of the CDR3 is 15 residues. Germline CDR1 is LNHNV and CDR2 is YYDKDF (reference sequence). Trimming pared 1 base from V and 4 bases from J, leaving 13 bases between. The sample consisted of CD4+ T cells from blood (PBMCs), taken 24 months after the transplant. The chain has TRBV15 and TRBJ1-2, with unresolved D. This TCR was sampled from a human patient who received a combined kidney and bone marrow transplant. A share of the T cells may be of graft donor origin. CDR3: CATSRVRETTYGYTF. DNA for the CDR3: TGTGCCACCAGCAGAGTACGGGAGACCACCTATGGCTACACCTTC.